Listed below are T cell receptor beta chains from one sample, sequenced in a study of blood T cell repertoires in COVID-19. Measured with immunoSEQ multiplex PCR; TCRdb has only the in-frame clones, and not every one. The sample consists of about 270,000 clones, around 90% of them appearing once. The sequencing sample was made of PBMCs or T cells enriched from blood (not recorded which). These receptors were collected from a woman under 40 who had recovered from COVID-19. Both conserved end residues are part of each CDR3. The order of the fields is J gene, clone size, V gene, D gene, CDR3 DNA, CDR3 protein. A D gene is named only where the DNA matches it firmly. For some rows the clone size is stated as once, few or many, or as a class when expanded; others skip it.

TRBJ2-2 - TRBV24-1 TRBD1 TGTGCCACCAGTGAACACAGACAGGGGAACACCGGGGAGCTGTTTTTT CATSEHRQGNTGELFF
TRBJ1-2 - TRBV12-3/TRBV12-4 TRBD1 TGTGCCAGCAGTTTCAACAGGGGCTATGGCTACACCTTC CASSFNRGYGYTF
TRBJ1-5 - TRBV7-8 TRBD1 TGTGCCAGCAGATTACTCGTACAGGGGGATAGTGATCAGCCCCAGCATTTT CASRLLVQGDSDQPQHF
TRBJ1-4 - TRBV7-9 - TGTGCCAGCAGCGCCGCGACGGAAGGGGGTAATGAAAAACTGTTTTTT CASSAATEGGNEKLFF
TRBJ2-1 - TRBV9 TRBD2 TGTGCCAGCAGCCGCGATGCTAGCGGAAAGAATGAGCAGTTCTTC CASSRDASGKNEQFF
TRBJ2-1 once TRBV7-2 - TGTGCCAGCAGCTTACAGGGGTCGCGTAATGAGCAGTTCTTC CASSLQGSRNEQFF
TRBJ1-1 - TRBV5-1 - TGCGCCAGCAGCTTGGCCGGGGATGTTGGCACTGAAGCTTTCTTT CASSLAGDVGTEAFF
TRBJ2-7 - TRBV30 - TGTGCCTGGAGTGTACGTAGGCAGGGCCACGAGCAGTACTTC CAWSVRRQGHEQYF
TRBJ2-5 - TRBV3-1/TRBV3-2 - TGTGCCAGCAGCCAAGATCTGGGTCAGGGGGAGACCCAGTACTTC CASSQDLGQGETQYF
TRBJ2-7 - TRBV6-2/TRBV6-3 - TGTGCCAGCAGCCCTCCATTGAGCGAGCAGTACTTC CASSPPLSEQYF
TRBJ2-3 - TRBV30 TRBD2 TGTGCCTGGAGTGTCGCTAGCGGGGCAGATACGCAGTATTTT CAWSVASGADTQYF
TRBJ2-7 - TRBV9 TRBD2 TGTGCCAGCAGCGCCGGGACTAGCGGACCTGATGAGCAGTACTTC CASSAGTSGPDEQYF
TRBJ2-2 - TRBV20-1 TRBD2 TGCAGTGCTAATGACTTCGAGACCCGCGGGGGTACCGGGGAGCTGTTTTTT CSANDFETRGGTGELFF
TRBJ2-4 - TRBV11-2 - TGTGCCAGCAGCGAACTCAAAACCAAGGGAGACATTCAGTACTTC CASSELKTKGDIQYF
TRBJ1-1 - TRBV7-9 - TGTGCCAGCAGCCATAGGGAGGACACTGAAGCTTTCTTT CASSHREDTEAFF
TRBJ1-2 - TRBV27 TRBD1 TGTGCCAGCAGTTACGGGGGACAGCCCTATGGCTACACCTTC CASSYGGQPYGYTF
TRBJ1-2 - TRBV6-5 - TGTGCCAGCGGGGACTTGGCCCCCTATGGCTACACCTTC CASGDLAPYGYTF
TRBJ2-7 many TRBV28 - TGTGCCAGCAGCCCAGTCTATGAGGGCTCCGAGCAGTACTTC CASSPVYEGSEQYF
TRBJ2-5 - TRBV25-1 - TGTGCCAGCAGTGTAGGGAGTCTGCAAGAGACCCAGTACTTC CASSVGSLQETQYF
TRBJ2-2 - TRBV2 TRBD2 TGTGCCAGCGGCGCTAGCGGCGGGGAGCTGTTTTTT CASGASGGELFF
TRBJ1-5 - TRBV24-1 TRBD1 TGTGCCACCAGGGACAGGGATAGCAATCAGCCCCAGCATTTT CATRDRDSNQPQHF
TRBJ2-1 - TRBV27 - TGTGCCAGCAGTTTCTACGGGACTCTCAATGAGCAGTTCTTC CASSFYGTLNEQFF
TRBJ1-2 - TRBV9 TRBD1 TGTGCCAGCAGCGTAGACGGGACAGGGAGAGGGGGCTACACCTTC CASSVDGTGRGGYTF
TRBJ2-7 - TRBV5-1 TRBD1 TGCGCCAGCAGCCTCCGGACAGGGGCCAACGAGCAGTACTTC CASSLRTGANEQYF
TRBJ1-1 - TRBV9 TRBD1 TGTGCCAGCAGCCCAACAGGGGGTTGGATGAACACTGAAGCTTTCTTT CASSPTGGWMNTEAFF
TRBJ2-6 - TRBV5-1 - TGCGCCAGCAGCTTACCTCAGGGCTCTGGGGCCAACGTCCTGACTTTC CASSLPQGSGANVLTF
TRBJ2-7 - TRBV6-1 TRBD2 TGTGCCAGCAGTGAAGCGCGGGGCGGGAGGGCTCACTACGAGCAGTACTTC CASSEARGGRAHYEQYF
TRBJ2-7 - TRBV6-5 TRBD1 TGTGCCAGCAGTTACGCCACAGGGGTAATAAACGAGCAGTACTTC CASSYATGVINEQYF
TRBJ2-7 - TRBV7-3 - TGTGCCAGCAGCTTAAGCCTTCAGGATTACGAGCAGTACTTC CASSLSLQDYEQYF
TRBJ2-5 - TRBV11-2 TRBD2 TGTGCCAGCAGCCTCGGCGCTAGCGGTGGCCTCCAGGAGACCCAGTACTTC CASSLGASGGLQETQYF